These 4 T cell receptor beta chains originate from one sample sequenced in a study of vaccination and CD4 T cells after COVID-19. Researchers used the Oncomine TCR Beta short-read assay to sequence DNA from cultured CD4+ T cells. The authors extracted genomic DNA from cultured CD4+ T cells. Using its own MiXCR run on the PCR reads, TCRdb lists one record per CDR3 protein. Of around 10,000 distinct CDR3 sequences listed, around 36% were seen once; the top ten hold 13% to 15%. No cognate antigen is known for these TCRs. Treatment in this sample: approximately 11-day PBMC culture with coronavirus spike peptide pools or control peptides (ViraFEST assay). Researchers collected the unexposed donor's CD4+ T cells before the COVID-19 pandemic (2011-2018). The sequenced material came from CD4+ T cells from blood, cultured in vitro. Receptor source: a human donor in good health.

The rearrangement uses TRBV11-2 and TRBJ2-2; D possibly matches TRBD1 or TRBD2 (6 bases each). The CDR3 is made up of 15 amino acids. Trimming took off 2 bases at V and 7 bases at J, with 14 bases between the two ends. CDR1 and CDR2 from the germline V gene are SGHAT and FQNNGV. CDR3 DNA sequence: TGTGCCAGCAGCTTAAGGAGGGGGACTGGCGGGGAGCTGTTTTTT. Translation: CASSLRRGTGGELFF.

This clonotype was counted a few times. The CDR3 DNA reads as TGTGCCAGCAGCAAAGCGCAAAGGGGGGGGACTCCGGGTCAGCCCCAGCATTTT. Translation: CASSKAQRGGTPGQPQHF. This rearrangement joins TRBV21-1 to TRBJ1-5; the D call TRBD1 from the table was never checked on the DNA. TRBV21-1 is labeled a pseudogene. The CDR3 consists of 18 residues.

The chain uses TRBV24-1 and TRBJ2-3; TRBD2 is a possible D gene (7 bases). The germline CDR1 and CDR2 sequences are KGHDR and SFDVKD. V lost 3 bases and J 0 bases, leaving 15 bases between the germline ends. The CDR3 is 17 amino acids. CDR3: CATSDLGRGRSTDTQYF. Written as DNA, the CDR3 is TGTGCCACCAGTGATCTAGGGAGGGGGAGAAGCACAGATACGCAGTATTTT.

A note on this clonotype: A much larger clone differs by one base, so this may be a read error. V and J are TRBV6-1 and TRBJ2-1, with TRBD2 matching over 13 bases. The length of the CDR3 is 15 residues. Germline CDR1 MNHNS, CDR2 SASEGT. The CDR3 DNA reads TGTGCCAGCAGTGAAGGGACTAGCGGGAGCAATGAGCGGTTCTTC. Protein: CASSEGTSGSNERFF.